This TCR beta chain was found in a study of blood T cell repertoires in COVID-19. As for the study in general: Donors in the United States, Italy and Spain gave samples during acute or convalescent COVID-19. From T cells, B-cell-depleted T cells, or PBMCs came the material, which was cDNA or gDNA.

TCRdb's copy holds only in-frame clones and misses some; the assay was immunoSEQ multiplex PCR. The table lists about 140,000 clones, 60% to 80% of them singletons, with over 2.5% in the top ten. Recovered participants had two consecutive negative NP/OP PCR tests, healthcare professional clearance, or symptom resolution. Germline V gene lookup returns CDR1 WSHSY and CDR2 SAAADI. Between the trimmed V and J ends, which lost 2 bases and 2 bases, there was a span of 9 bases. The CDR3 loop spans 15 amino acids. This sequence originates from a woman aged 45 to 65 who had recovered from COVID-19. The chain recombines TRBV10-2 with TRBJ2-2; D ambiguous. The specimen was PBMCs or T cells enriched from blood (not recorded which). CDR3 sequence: CASSEDLLNTGELFF. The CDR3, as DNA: TGCGCCAGCAGTGAGGATCTCCTAAACACCGGGGAGCTGTTTTTT.